This T cell receptor (beta chain) was sequenced during a study of blood T cells in healthy people across ages. In this sample, this clonotype turned up many times. Its antigen is still unknown. Study-wide results and limits: Diversity of TCR beta correlated strongly with naive T cell percentage.

Primers used in a second PCR of roughly 6 to 11 cycles were a sample-barcoded 5' primer and a J-beta primer mix. There were at least 2.5 million CDR3-containing paired-end reads obtained from each sample. TCRdb called the 5' RACE reads again in MiXCR, with one record for every CDR3 protein. The sample records around 1,900,000 distinct CDR3 sequences, 35% to 50% being singletons. The CDR3 is 14 amino acids. Germline V gene lookup returns CDR1 DFQATT and CDR2 SNEGSKA (reference sequence). V lost 3 bases and J 1 base, leaving 12 bases between the germline ends. The sequence derives from a human donor in good health. V and J are TRBV20-1 and TRBJ1-1; D gene unclear. Sequenced material: blood. The CDR3 DNA sequence: TGCAGTGCTAGCACCCCCGACCAGAACACTGAAGCTTTCTTT. This translates into CSASTPDQNTEAFF.